This T cell receptor (beta chain) was identified in a study of cytomegalovirus exposure and HLA in healthy donors (dated by TCRdb to between 2016 and 2019). Concerning the study at large: In an earlier analysis of roughly 500 of the donors, 276 Gb of sequence data and 90 million to 120 million unique TCR beta sequences from approximately 180 million T cells were reported. The aim of the study was to test whether cataloging public T cell receptors could identify signatures of past pathogen exposure. Using immunosequencing, the study profiled T cell repertoires from fewer than 700 subjects and related those repertoires to cytomegalovirus serostatus. Of the 300 to 450 genotyped donors, less than 85% were placed in the genetic ancestry cluster associated with self-reported Caucasian donors. Because of strong linkage in the cohort, roughly five DR-DQ haplotypes were treated as single units for association and clustering. Among 398 genotyped donors of the cohort, an average of approximately 200,000 unique TCR beta nucleotide sequences was sequenced per donor, of which 15% to 20% were non-productive. Donor age, sex, ethnicity and CMV serostatus were compiled together with the repertoire data. To predict cytomegalovirus infection status, the study combined high-throughput TCR immunosequencing, statistical association of individual TCRs with disease status, and machine learning. To study patterns of TCR occurrence, a later analysis re-analyzed previously published TCR beta repertoires from 666 donors and added high-resolution HLA genotyping. Rather than drawing on any new phenotypic data, the later analysis identified candidate immune exposures from TCR beta sequences and the way those sequences occurred across donors. An earlier analysis of 587 of the donors used high-throughput TCR beta sequencing to judge whether each TCR beta V gene segment behaved as functional or pseudogenic. Class I and class II HLA loci were covered by the typing at four-digit resolution. In addition to the first cohort of several hundred subjects, a separate validation cohort of approximately 130 different subjects was used. A later genetic analysis took genome-wide SNP genotypes for about three fifths of the 666 donors and used that subset as a discovery cohort. Every discovery cohort repertoire had been produced on one sequencing platform. The number of typed donors differed by locus: about 620-630 for A, B, C, DRB1 and DQB1; approximately 540 for DQA1; over 600 for DPA1; and some 450 for DPB1. An early release covering more than 500 HLA-typed donors comprised approximately 300 gigabases of sequencing data and tens of millions of unique TCR sequences.

A remark on this clone: Its binding antigen is unknown. Within one base of it there is no much larger clone, and no base qualities were kept.

In total, about 650 healthy bone marrow donors made up the cohort. At the time of sampling, all cohort members were nominally healthy, though unrecorded immune exposures were likely present. The donor was CMV seronegative and belonged to the group of 350 or so seronegative cohort members. Each donor provided a peripheral blood sample, and peripheral blood mononuclear cells were used for TCR beta sequencing. Genomic DNA extraction from the blood cell samples was performed with the Qiagen DNeasy Blood Extraction Kit. Preparation of the library involved the immunoSEQ multiplex PCR assay. For the multiplex PCR, a mixture combining 60 forward primers for TCR Vbeta segments and 13 reverse primers for TCR Jbeta segments was used. Amplification of the CDR3 region of rearranged TCR beta genes was performed with a multiplex PCR assay on genomic DNA. The amplified TCR beta libraries were sequenced on the Illumina HiSeq System as 87-base-pair reads. The study's own analysis went as follows. A later analysis tallied roughly 76 million unique TCR beta chains across the 666 repertoires, and approximately 12 million of those chains were shared by two or more donors. To remove PCR and sequencing errors, raw reads were error-corrected and collapsed into unique sequences using a nearest-neighbor algorithm that merged closely related sequences. V, D and J gene segments were assigned by aligning CDR3 sequences to IMGT reference sequences. For a sequence to be retained, a match of at least six nucleotides to both a V gene segment and a J gene segment was required. A rearrangement was called productive if the CDR3 had no stop codons and remained in frame with V and J, and every other rearrangement was called non-productive. Following IMGT convention, CDR3 was defined as the stretch from the second conserved V-encoded cysteine to the conserved J-encoded phenylalanine. The earlier analysis of 500 to 750 of the donors excluded any sequence lacking an unambiguous match to a single V gene segment. An earlier analysis of around 600 of the donors classified V segments as functional when productive rearrangements were above 56.7% and as segregating when the standard deviation between donors was above 5%. A statistical classification framework was built to diagnose cytomegalovirus status from the catalog of TCR beta chain sequences. In a later analysis, TCR nucleotide sequences were compared against IMGT/GENE-DB human TR gene sequences so that V and J genes could be assigned. The TCRdist pipeline was used in a later analysis to assign CDR3 sequences and most-parsimonious VDJ recombination scenarios. In a later analysis, each TCR beta chain was defined by its CDR3 amino acid sequence together with its V-gene family, and reads without a unique V-gene family were excluded. A later analysis removed nearly 600 highly shared, low-generation-probability nucleotide sequences to deal with suspected cross-contamination and a sequencing artifact. In a later analysis, a clonal expansion index for each public chain was calculated from normalized within-repertoire ranks of inferred template counts. Generation probabilities in a later analysis came from a VDJ recombination model fitted to out-of-frame rearrangements, and those results were checked against IGoR. Hypergeometric tests were used in a later analysis to score TCR-TCR, TCR-HLA and TCR-CMV co-occurrence, with a repertoire-size bias correction applied to the TCR pairs. A later analysis estimated false discovery rates by permuting HLA or CMV assignments 20 times. In a later analysis, co-occurring TCRs were grouped using DBSCAN, with TCRdist sequence similarity added in when clustering inside HLA-allele-positive subsets. Repertoires with fewer than 30,000 or more than 120,000 public chains were left out of co-occurrence clustering, as were about 5 repertoires with anomalous nucleotide sharing. The source is immuneACCESS, and TCRdb retained only in-frame sequences with V and J called. Part of the clones is not carried over; for the studies checked, unresolved V genes explain less than half of this, and the remainder is unexplained. The DNA gave D and trimming, while V, J and clone size come from that table. In this sample the table shows about 130,000 clones, 76% of which occur a single time. Approximately 3.4% of the sample is held by the ten biggest clonotypes.

CDR3 length: 16 amino acids, cysteine to phenylalanine. The DNA shown is the 48-base CDR3, in frame from base 1. V lost 0 bases and J lost 4 bases, and the count of bases not matched to a germline gene is 7. The germline V gene (reference sequence) supplies CDR1 LNHNV and CDR2 YYDKDF. General findings and caveats noted by the study authors: Broadly in line with IMGT annotations, most TCR beta V segments showed up in productive rearrangements about 87% or about 30% of the time in an earlier analysis of some 590 of the donors. In the study, approximately 150 TCR beta chains were listed as associated with cytomegalovirus. In vitro tests confirmed that a few of the cytomegalovirus-associated TCR beta chains recognize cytomegalovirus antigens. Several of the top co-occurrence clusters appeared to be linked to parvovirus B19, influenza, CMV and Epstein-Barr virus, according to a later analysis. Some IMGT-functional V segments, including TRBV6-2 and TRBV6-3, could not be told apart with the 87-base-pair reads, so those segments were excluded. It was suggested by the authors that the approach could potentially be generalized to other disease states and immunological phenotypes. In a later analysis, HLA-associated TCR beta chains showed more clonal expansion and lower generation probabilities than non-associated chains that were equally common. According to a later genetic analysis, donors in an Asian-associated ancestry cluster had fewer N-insertions in productive TCRs than the approximately 670-donor mean. Only TCR beta chains were sequenced in this cohort, and the absence of alpha or paired-chain data limited detectable features. HLA typing was unavailable for some donors at each locus, so association tests used only the typed subset. Linkage disequilibrium might explain the correlated functional status among segregating V segments, but an unknown experimental factor could not be ruled out. A cluster of highly shared sequence variants was judged likely to be a technical artifact of the sequencing pipeline. A later genetic analysis associated a missense DCLRE1C variant with V-gene and J-gene trimming of TCR beta chains, and an independent cohort replicated the association. A further reported finding was that TCR beta sequences accurately predicted the HLA-A and HLA-B alleles for most subjects in the first cohort. The classifier was reported to diagnose cytomegalovirus status with high specificity and sensitivity in both the original cohort and the validation cohort. In a later analysis, the rate of TCR association differed among HLA loci, with DRB1 alleles having the most associated TCRs and HLA-C alleles having the fewest. The presence/absence analyses assumed that sequencing depth was roughly uniform across donors, and that assumption may not be true. A later analysis found that most CMV-associated TCR beta chains appeared HLA-restricted, with HLA associations seemingly driven largely by CMV exposure. Some 15 rarely observed V segments, including chromosome 9 orphons, were excluded from the earlier analysis of several hundred of the donors because counts were too low. When HLA alleles, especially DR and DQ, strongly co-occurred, attributing TCR associations to individual alleles was difficult. Most TCR sequences were observed very rarely across donors, whereas some public TCRs were present in many individuals. In a later analysis, over 15,000 TCR beta sequences were associated with specific HLA alleles at a false discovery rate of 0.05. Immune exposure information for the cohort was limited to CMV serostatus.

The TCR comes from a man aged 40-49 years in good health and CMV-seronegative. Recombination connected TRBV15 to TRBJ2-3, and 7 junction bases match TRBD2. Sequences were obtained from PBMCs. The CDR3 is CATSREAAGAADTQYF. At the DNA level, the sequence is TGTGCCACCAGCAGAGAGGCCGCGGGAGCCGCAGATACGCAGTATTTT.